A selection of T cell receptor beta chains follows, all from one sample in a study of cytomegalovirus exposure and HLA in healthy donors. Assay used: immunoSEQ multiplex PCR; TCRdb lists only in-frame clones, some missing. The sample carries over 100,000 clones, roughly 68% recorded once. Sequencing was carried out using PBMCs. These receptors were obtained from a young man in good health and CMV-seropositive. Each CDR3 is given with its conserved first and last residue. D genes are given only for firm matches. Clone size is stated in some rows and not others, as once, few, many or a class when expanded.

TRBJ2-3 TRBD2 NA TRBV2 CATLGEVAGGNTDTQYF TGTGCCACATTGGGTGAAGTAGCGGGGGGGAACACAGATACGCAGTATTTT
TRBJ2-3 NA NA TRBV4-1 CASSPTSTDTQYF TGCGCCAGCAGCCCCACTAGCACAGATACGCAGTATTTT
TRBJ2-5 TRBD1 few TRBV9 CASSVRGQGEWYETQYF TGTGCCAGCAGCGTCAGGGGACAGGGGGAGTGGTATGAGACCCAGTACTTC
TRBJ1-5 NA NA TRBV11-2 CASSLAGRNQPQHF TGTGCCAGCAGCTTAGCCGGGAGGAATCAGCCCCAGCATTTT
TRBJ1-2 NA once TRBV5-4 CASSHDRTFRYGYTF TGTGCCAGCAGCCACGACAGGACCTTCCGCTATGGCTACACCTTC
TRBJ2-1 TRBD2 NA TRBV5-1 CASSLAGEYNEQFF TGCGCCAGCAGCTTAGCGGGGGAGTACAATGAGCAGTTCTTC
TRBJ2-3 TRBD2 NA TRBV4-2 CASSQELAGGGTDTQYF TGTGCCAGCAGCCAAGAGCTAGCGGGGGGCGGAACAGATACGCAGTATTTT
TRBJ1-1 NA NA TRBV6-1 CASSEVGETEAFF TGTGCCAGCAGTGAAGTTGGGGAGACTGAAGCTTTCTTT
TRBJ2-3 TRBD2 NA TRBV5-4 CASSPGGKSMVDTQYF TGTGCCAGCAGCCCGGGAGGGAAGTCGATGGTGGATACGCAGTATTTT
TRBJ2-7 NA NA TRBV2 CASCRDLGNEQYF TGTGCCAGCTGCCGGGACTTAGGCAACGAGCAGTACTTC
TRBJ2-2 TRBD1 NA TRBV11-2 CASSLVGQGISGELFF TGTGCCAGCAGCTTAGTTGGACAGGGAATTTCTGGGGAGCTGTTTTTT
TRBJ1-2 NA few TRBV30 CAWSPGTNYGYTF TGTGCCTGGAGTCCAGGGACTAACTATGGCTACACCTTC
TRBJ1-1 NA NA TRBV28 CASSGQLVFGAFF TGTGCCAGCAGTGGGCAATTGGTTTTTGGAGCTTTCTTT
TRBJ2-7 TRBD1 NA TRBV5-1 CASSSGTVPYEQYF TGCGCCAGCAGCTCCGGGACAGTACCCTACGAGCAGTACTTC
TRBJ1-5 NA few TRBV19 CASSTTGFDQPQHF TGTGCCAGTAGTACCACAGGGTTCGATCAGCCCCAGCATTTT
TRBJ1-1 TRBD1 NA TRBV29-1 CSVLTGRQNTEAFF TGCAGCGTCCTGACAGGGAGGCAGAACACTGAAGCTTTCTTT
TRBJ2-3 TRBD1 few TRBV6-5 CASSRTGSTDTQYF TGTGCCAGCAGCCGGACAGGGAGTACAGATACGCAGTATTTT
TRBJ1-1 NA NA TRBV29-1 CSVEEGTGRTEAFF TGCAGCGTTGAAGAAGGCACAGGGCGGACTGAAGCTTTCTTT
TRBJ2-1 TRBD2 NA TRBV19 CASSIDLAGGGSSYNEQFF TGTGCCAGTAGTATAGACTTAGCTGGGGGGGGGAGCTCCTACAATGAGCAGTTCTTC
TRBJ1-1 NA few TRBV14 CASSQLQDTEAFF TGTGCCAGCAGCCAACTTCAGGACACTGAAGCTTTCTTT
TRBJ2-2 NA NA TRBV18 CASSSTAYNTGELFF TGTGCCAGCTCCTCCACAGCTTATAACACCGGGGAGCTGTTTTTT
TRBJ1-5 TRBD1 few TRBV27 CASSGTDPNQPQHF TGTGCCAGCAGTGGGACAGATCCTAATCAGCCCCAGCATTTT
TRBJ2-5 TRBD2 NA TRBV6-1 CASGVERGETQYF TGTGCCAGCGGAGTTGAGCGGGGGGAGACCCAGTACTTC
TRBJ1-2 NA few TRBV9 CASSVTPLERGGGYTF TGTGCCAGCAGCGTAACGCCATTAGAGAGGGGAGGAGGCTACACCTTC
TRBJ2-7 TRBD2 NA TRBV6-5 CASTTFGGGYEQYF TGTGCCAGCACCACCTTCGGGGGGGGCTACGAGCAGTACTTC
TRBJ2-5 TRBD2 NA TRBV7-8 CASSFPPTSGEETQYF TGTGCCAGCAGCTTCCCTCCGACTAGCGGGGAAGAGACCCAGTACTTC
TRBJ2-7 TRBD1 NA TRBV9 CASSVEDRAPSYEQYF TGTGCCAGCAGCGTAGAAGACAGGGCCCCTTCCTACGAGCAGTACTTC
TRBJ2-5 TRBD1 few TRBV5-1 CASSRNRGIQETQYF TGCGCCAGCAGCCGGAACAGGGGGATCCAAGAGACCCAGTACTTC
TRBJ1-1 NA NA TRBV30 CAWLMKAYTEAFF TGTGCCTGGCTAATGAAAGCTTACACTGAAGCTTTCTTT
TRBJ2-2 NA NA TRBV9 CASSVGGGPGGELFF TGTGCCAGCAGCGTAGGCGGGGGCCCCGGCGGGGAGCTGTTTTTT
TRBJ1-2 NA NA TRBV27 CASSSARLHGYTF TGTGCCAGCAGTTCGGCCAGACTCCATGGCTACACCTTC
TRBJ2-2 TRBD1 NA TRBV29-1 CSVGTVNTGELFF TGCAGCGTCGGGACAGTCAACACCGGGGAGCTGTTTTTT
TRBJ2-2 NA NA TRBV28 CASSFQNTGELFF TGTGCCAGCAGTTTCCAGAACACCGGGGAGCTGTTTTTT